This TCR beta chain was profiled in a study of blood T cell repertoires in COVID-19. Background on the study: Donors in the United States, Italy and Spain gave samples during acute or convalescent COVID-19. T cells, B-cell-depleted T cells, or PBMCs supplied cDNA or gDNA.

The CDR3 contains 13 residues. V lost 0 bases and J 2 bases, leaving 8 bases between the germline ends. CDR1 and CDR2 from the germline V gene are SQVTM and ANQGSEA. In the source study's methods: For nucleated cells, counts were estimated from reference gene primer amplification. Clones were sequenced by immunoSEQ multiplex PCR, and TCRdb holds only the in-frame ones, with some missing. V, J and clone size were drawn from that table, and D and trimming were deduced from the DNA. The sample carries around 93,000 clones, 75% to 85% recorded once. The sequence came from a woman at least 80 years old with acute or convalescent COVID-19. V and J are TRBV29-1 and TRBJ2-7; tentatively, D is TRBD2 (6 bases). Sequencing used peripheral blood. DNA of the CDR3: TGCAGCGTTGAAGACGGCGGGGCCTACGAGCAGTACTTC. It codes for CSVEDGGAYEQYF.